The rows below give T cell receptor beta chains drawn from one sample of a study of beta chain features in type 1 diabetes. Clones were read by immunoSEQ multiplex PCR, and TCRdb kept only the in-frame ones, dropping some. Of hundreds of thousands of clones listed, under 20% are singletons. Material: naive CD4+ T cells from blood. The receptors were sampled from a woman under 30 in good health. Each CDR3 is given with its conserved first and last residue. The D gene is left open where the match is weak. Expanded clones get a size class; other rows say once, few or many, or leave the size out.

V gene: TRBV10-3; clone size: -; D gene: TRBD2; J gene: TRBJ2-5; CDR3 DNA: TGTGCCATCAGTGGGACTAGCGGGAGCCTCGGGGAGACCCAGTACTTC; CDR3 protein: CAISGTSGSLGETQYF
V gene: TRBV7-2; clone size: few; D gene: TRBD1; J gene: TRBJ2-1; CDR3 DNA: TGTGCCAGCAGCTCTCAGGGGGCTACGGCCTACAATGAGCAGTTCTTC; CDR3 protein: CASSSQGATAYNEQFF
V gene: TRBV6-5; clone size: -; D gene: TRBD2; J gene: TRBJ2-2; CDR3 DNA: TGTGCCAGCACTGTAGCGGGAGGGATGGCCGGGGAGCTGTTTTTT; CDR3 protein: CASTVAGGMAGELFF
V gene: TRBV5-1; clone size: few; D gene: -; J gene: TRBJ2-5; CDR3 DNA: TGCGCCAGCAGCCGAACGGGGATGAAAGAGACCCAGTACTTC; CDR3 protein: CASSRTGMKETQYF
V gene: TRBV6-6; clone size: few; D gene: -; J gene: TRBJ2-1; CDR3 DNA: TGTGCCAGCAGACCCACAGGGACCGTAAAAAATGAGCAGTTCTTC; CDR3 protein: CASRPTGTVKNEQFF
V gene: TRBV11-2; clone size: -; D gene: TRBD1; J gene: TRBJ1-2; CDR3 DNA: TGTGCCAGCAGCCCGCGGACAGGGATTCTTCGTGGCTACACCTTC; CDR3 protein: CASSPRTGILRGYTF
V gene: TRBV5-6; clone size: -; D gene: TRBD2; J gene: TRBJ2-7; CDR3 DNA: TGTGCCAGCAGGATAGCGGGAGGAGTCTACGAGCAGTACTTC; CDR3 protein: CASRIAGGVYEQYF
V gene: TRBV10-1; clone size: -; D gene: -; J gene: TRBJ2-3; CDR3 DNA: TGCGCCAGCAGCCCCCGACTAGATGATACGCAGTATTTT; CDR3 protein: CASSPRLDDTQYF
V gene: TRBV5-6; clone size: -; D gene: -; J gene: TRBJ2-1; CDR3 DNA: TGTGCCAGCAGCTTGTTTTCGGGTCCTCGTTTATACAATGAGCAGTTCTTC; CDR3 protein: CASSLFSGPRLYNEQFF
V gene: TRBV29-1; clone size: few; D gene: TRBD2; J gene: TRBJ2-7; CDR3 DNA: TGCAGCGTCCAGGGAAAAATAGCGGGAGACGAGCAGTACTTC; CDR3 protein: CSVQGKIAGDEQYF
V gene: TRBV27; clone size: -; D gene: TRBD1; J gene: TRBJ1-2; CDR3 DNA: TGTGCCAGCAGTTTTCAACAGGGGGGTGGCTACACCTTC; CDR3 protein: CASSFQQGGGYTF
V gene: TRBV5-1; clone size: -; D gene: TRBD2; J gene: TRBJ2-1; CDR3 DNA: TGCGCCAGCACAAGGACTAGCGGGTTTGAGGACTACAATGAGCAGTTCTTC; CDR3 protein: CASTRTSGFEDYNEQFF
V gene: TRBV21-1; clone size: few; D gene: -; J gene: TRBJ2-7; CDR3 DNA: TGTGCCAGCAGCCTGTGGGGGTTACCGGCGGACGAGCAGTACTTC; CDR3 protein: CASSLWGLPADEQYF
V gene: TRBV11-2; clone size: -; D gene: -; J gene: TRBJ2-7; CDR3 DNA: TGTGCCAGCAGCCCCTCGCCCGGCAGCGCCTACGAGCAGTACTTC; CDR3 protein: CASSPSPGSAYEQYF
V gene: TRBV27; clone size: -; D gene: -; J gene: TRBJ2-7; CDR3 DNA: TGTGCCAGCAGTCCCTGGGGGAGGATCGTCGGGTACGAGCAGTACTTC; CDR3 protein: CASSPWGRIVGYEQYF
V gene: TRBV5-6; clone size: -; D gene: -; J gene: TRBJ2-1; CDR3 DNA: TGTGCCAGCAGCTGGGCAAGGCAGGGGGAGCAGTTCTTC; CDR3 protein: CASSWARQGEQFF
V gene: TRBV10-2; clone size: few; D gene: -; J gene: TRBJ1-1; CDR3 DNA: TGCGCCAGCAGAGACAGGTACACTGAAGCTTTCTTT; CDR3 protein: CASRDRYTEAFF
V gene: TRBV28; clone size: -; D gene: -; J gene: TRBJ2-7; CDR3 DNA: TGTGCCAGCAGTGCTCCCTACGAGCAGTACTTC; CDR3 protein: CASSAPYEQYF
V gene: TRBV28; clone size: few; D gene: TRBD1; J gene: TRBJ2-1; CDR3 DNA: TGTGCCAGCAGTCAGGGGGACAGGAGGGCCCAAAGGCAGTTCTTC; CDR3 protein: CASSQGDRRAQRQFF
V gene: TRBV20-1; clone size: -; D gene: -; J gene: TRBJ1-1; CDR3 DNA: TGCAGTGCTAGAAGGCGGACTGAAGCTTTCTTT; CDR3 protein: CSARRRTEAFF
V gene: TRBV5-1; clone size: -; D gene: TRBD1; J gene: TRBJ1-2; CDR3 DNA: TGCGCCAGCAGCTTGGCGCAGGGGGACTATGGCTACACCTTC; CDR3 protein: CASSLAQGDYGYTF
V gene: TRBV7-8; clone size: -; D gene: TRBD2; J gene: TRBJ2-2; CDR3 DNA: TGTGCCAGCAGCTTAGCTAGCGGGAGGGCGGGTTACAACACCGGGGAGCTGTTTTTT; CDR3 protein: CASSLASGRAGYNTGELFF
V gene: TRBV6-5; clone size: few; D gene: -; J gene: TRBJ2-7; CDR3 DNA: TGTGCCAGCAGTTACTCCGCCGTCGGTGGCTACGAGCAGTACTTC; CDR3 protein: CASSYSAVGGYEQYF
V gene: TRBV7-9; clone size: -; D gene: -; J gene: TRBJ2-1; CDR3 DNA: TGTGCCAGCAGCAACCCGGGACGGCGGGATGAGCAGTTCTTC; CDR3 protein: CASSNPGRRDEQFF
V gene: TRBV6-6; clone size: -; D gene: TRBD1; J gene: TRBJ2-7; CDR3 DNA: TGTGCCAGCAGGCCGGGACAGGGAGGCTTTCCCTACGAGCAGTACTTC; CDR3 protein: CASRPGQGGFPYEQYF
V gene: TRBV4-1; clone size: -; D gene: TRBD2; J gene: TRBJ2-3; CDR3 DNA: TGCGCCAGCAGCCACTCTCCCGGGACTAGAGGTTCAGATACGCAGTATTTT; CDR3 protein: CASSHSPGTRGSDTQYF
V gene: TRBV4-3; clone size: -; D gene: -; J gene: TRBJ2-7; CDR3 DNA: TGCGCCAGCAGCCAATTCCGACTAGGAGTTGGCTACGAGCAGTACTTC; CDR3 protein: CASSQFRLGVGYEQYF
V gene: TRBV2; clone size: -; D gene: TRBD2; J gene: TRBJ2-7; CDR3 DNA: TGTGCCACCGGACTAGCGCCGACCTACGAGCAGTACTTC; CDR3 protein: CATGLAPTYEQYF